This TCR beta chain was sequenced in a study of breast tumors, draining lymph nodes, adjacent tissues (dated by TCRdb to 2015 to 2016). About the investigation overall: Breast cancer patients provided tumor, adjacent nontumor tissue and axillary lymph nodes, and the study compared the TCR beta repertoires across these three sources. The study aimed to assess the relationships and possible T-cell exchange between tumor, surrounding tissue and draining lymph node repertoires in human breast cancer. The paper as a whole reports these results and caveats: The conclusion that tumor T cells originate in lymph nodes was presented as consistent with a hypothesis rather than as directly demonstrated. Tumor T-cell repertoires showed less diversity than lymph node repertoires and more diversity than nontumor tissue repertoires, and tumor T-cell repertoires showed preferential V and J gene usage. Tumor and nontumor tissue repertoires were found to be significantly more similar in luminal-like than in basal-like breast cancer. The data were judged consistent with most tumor T cells deriving from the lymph node and then expanding within tumor tissue.

Reading from cysteine to phenylalanine, the CDR3 counts 14 amino acids. Only the CDR3 DNA is retained, 42 bases long and in frame from the first base. The germline V gene yields SGDLS for CDR1 and YYNGEE for CDR2. V is clipped by 0 bases and J by 5 bases, and the sequence between their germline boundaries is 11 bases long. The listed sequencing device is Illumina HiSeq 2000. TCR beta chain libraries were generated by multiplex PCR amplification. The amplified TCR beta chain products were analyzed by high-throughput sequencing. The raw public data were reprocessed by TCRdb itself: fastp quality trimming at Q25, MiXCR clonotype calling, in-frame beta chains only. Under each unique CDR3 protein, matching rows form one entry showing the most common genes and DNA. The sample table shows under 15,000 distinct CDR3 sequences, and roughly 57% are seen once. Of the sample, around 50% falls within the top ten clones.

Adjacent samples were composed of nontumor breast tissue surrounding the tumor. Note on this clonotype: It lacks a known antigen. No much larger clone is present one base from it, and per-base qualities are unavailable.

The specimen was tumor-adjacent breast tissue. The chain uses TRBV9 and TRBJ1-2; a weak D assignment points to TRBD1 (5 bases agree). The receptor was isolated from a female donor with breast cancer. Some clones in this sample may be carry-over from other donors' samples. The CDR3 has the sequence CASSVAQGQYGYTF. The bases read TGTGCCAGCAGCGTAGCCCAGGGCCAATATGGCTACACCTTC.